One T cell receptor beta chain is described in this entry. Its matching antigen is unknown. The data originate from a study of blood T cells in healthy people across ages. Whole-study results and caveats: Unsorted PBMCs ruled out conclusive naive versus antigen-experienced comparison.

Peripheral blood samples of roughly 10 milliliters were drawn from each donor. PBMCs, at least 7 million per sample, were isolated. Using a J-beta primer mix together with a sample-barcoded 5' primer, a second PCR was run for roughly 7 to 12 cycles. Each cDNA molecule was tagged by a template-switch adaptor that had 12 random nucleotides. MiXCR, applied by TCRdb to the 5' RACE reads, yields one record per CDR3 protein. The sample gives 850,000 or so distinct CDR3 sequences, around 26% of which show up once; 15% to 20% is in the top ten. With 1 base clipped from V and 2 bases from J, the junction kept 4 bases outside the gene matches. This CDR3 has 16 amino acids. Germline V gene lookup returns CDR1 SNHLY and CDR2 FYNNEI.

The rearrangement joins TRBV2 to TRBJ2-3, with 9 bases identical to TRBD2. This clonotype was obtained from a woman older than 75 in good health. The sequenced sample consisted of blood. This CDR3 reads CASSEGGGGYTDTQYF. In nucleotides, the CDR3 is TGTGCCAGCAGTGAAGGCGGGGGGGGATACACAGATACGCAGTATTTT.